Shown below are 26 T cell receptor beta chains from a single sample sequenced in a study of cytomegalovirus exposure and HLA in healthy donors. The PCR had 60 Vbeta and 13 Jbeta primers. The assay was immunoSEQ multiplex PCR, and TCRdb's table has in-frame clones only and misses some. The table lists 160,000 or so clones, around 80% of them singletons, with 1.1% to 1.5% in the top ten. Sequencing was done on a sample of PBMCs. All receptors derive from a male donor in good health and CMV-seronegative.

This clone was observed a handful of times. The gene calls are TRBV5-1 and TRBJ2-2; D is ambiguous. The germline V gene has CDR1 SGHRS and CDR2 YFSETQ. The CDR3 runs to 14 residues. Trimming pared 4 bases from V and 5 bases from J, leaving 12 bases between. The CDR3 coding sequence is TGCGCCAGCAGCGTGGACGGTCATACCGGGGAGCTGTTTTTT. Its protein product is CASSVDGHTGELFF. Variable domain in full (rest from reference TRBV5-1 and TRBJ2-2): KAGVTQTPRYLIKTRGQQVTLSCSPISGHRSVSWYQQTPGQGLQFLFEYFSETQRNKGNFPGRFSGRQFSNSRSEMNVSTLELGDSALYLCASSVDGHTGELFFGEGSRLTVL.

This clone has just one count. The chain carries TRBV10-3 and TRBJ1-5, with a possible D match to TRBD1 (6 bases). CDR1 is ENHRY, CDR2 SYGVKD, per germline. V was trimmed by 0 bases and J by 14 bases, leaving 11 bases between them. The CDR3 loop spans 12 amino acids. The CDR3 DNA reads TGTGCCATCAGTGAGTCGGGGGGGCTGGAGCATTTT. Its translation is CAISESGGLEHF.

This clone was seen a single time. The chain joins TRBV7-9 to TRBJ2-1, with D maybe TRBD2 (5 bases). Trimming shortened V by 5 bases and J by 6 bases, and 14 bases separated the two germline ends. Germline V gene sequence: CDR1 SEHNR, CDR2 FQNEAQ (reference sequence). The length of the CDR3 is 14 residues. The CDR3 DNA is TGTGCCAGCAGCCTCCGCCGGGGTGGCAATGAGCAGTTCTTC. This encodes CASSLRRGGNEQFF.

The chain recombines TRBV7-2 with TRBJ1-1, with D unresolved. The CDR3 covers 13 residues. V was pared by 5 bases and J by 11 bases, with 18 bases between. Germline CDR1 SGHTA, CDR2 FQGNSA. As DNA, the CDR3 is TGTGCCAGCAGCCTCCAAATGGAGTTGGATGCTTTCTTT. It translates to CASSLQMELDAFF.

The table lists this clone with a few counts. This chain connects TRBV27 to TRBJ2-2, with unresolved D. V was trimmed by 5 bases and J by 4 bases, leaving 14 bases between them. The CDR3 has 15 residues. Germline assignment: CDR1 MNHEY and CDR2 SMNVEV (reference sequence). In DNA, the CDR3 is TGTGCCAGCAGTCCTCTTCATTCGGGCACCGGGGAGCTGTTTTTT. As protein: CASSPLHSGTGELFF.

V and J are TRBV5-1 and TRBJ2-5; D may be TRBD1 (6 bases). The CDR3 spans 13 residues. Germline V lookup: CDR1 SGHRS, CDR2 YFSETQ. Trimming took off 2 bases at V and 2 bases at J, with 7 bases between the two ends. Here the CDR3 DNA reads TGCGCCAGCAGCTTTGGACAGCAAGAGACCCAGTACTTC. Protein product: CASSFGQQETQYF.

V is TRBV6-4 and J is TRBJ1-2, with TRBD1 matching 9 bases. The ends lost 8 bases at V and 6 bases at J; junction bases unmatched: 13. Germline-derived CDR1 and CDR2 are MRHNA and SNTAGT. The CDR3 has 15 residues. CDR3 bases: TGTGCCAGCTCGGGTAAACAGGGGGCGAAGGATGGCTACACCTTC. As protein: CASSGKQGAKDGYTF.

This chain links TRBV18 with TRBJ2-3; the match to TRBD2 covers 12 bases. V trimming: 3 bases; J trimming: 4 bases; junction bases outside the gene matches: 5. This CDR3 is built from 16 residues. The germline CDR1 and CDR2 sequences are KGHSH and LQKENI. The DNA of the CDR3 is TGTGCCAGCTCACCGGGACTAGCGGGTGGGGCAGATACGCAGTATTTT. Translation gives CASSPGLAGGADTQYF.

The chain joins TRBV7-3 to TRBJ2-1, with D tentatively TRBD2 (6 bases). V dropped 5 bases and J dropped 6 bases, with 14 bases sitting between them. This CDR3 region has 14 residues. Germline V gene data show CDR1 as SGHTA and CDR2 as FQGTGA. The chain's CDR3 is CASSPGGAGNEQFF. As DNA, the CDR3 is TGTGCCAGCAGCCCTGGAGGGGCGGGCAATGAGCAGTTCTTC.

The chain employs TRBV19 and TRBJ1-2; TRBD1 aligns across 7 bases. Per germline, CDR1 LNHDA and CDR2 SQIVND (reference sequence). The CDR3 length is 17 residues. V was pared by 5 bases and J by 4 bases, with 16 bases of the junction left unmatched. DNA for the CDR3: TGTGCCAGTAGTCCGACATCGACAGGGAATAGTGCCTATGGCTACACCTTC. Its translation: CASSPTSTGNSAYGYTF.

The chain is built from TRBV6-5 and TRBJ2-7; 7 nucleotides align to TRBD1. CDR1 and CDR2 (germline): MNHEY, SVGAGI. V lost 6 bases, J lost 5 bases, and 1 base stayed unmatched. This CDR3 is built from 11 residues. This chain's CDR3 is CASRGQNEQYF. The DNA of the CDR3 is TGTGCCAGCAGGGGACAGAACGAGCAGTACTTC.

As to this clone: One end of the junction fails to match germline, which may point to a read error. The CDR3 DNA sequence: TGTTCCAGCAGCTTCCTCCGGGACAGATATGGCTACACCTTC. This gives the protein CSSSFLRDRYGYTF. This rearrangement joins TRBV7-9 to TRBJ1-2; 7 bases agree with TRBD1. This CDR3 comprises 14 residues. Per germline, CDR1 SEHNR and CDR2 FQNEAQ (reference sequence).

This clone showed up just once. CDR3 sequence: CASSTETGVYGYTF. CDR3 DNA sequence: TGTGCCAGCAGCACCGAGACAGGGGTCTATGGCTACACCTTC. The chain uses TRBV7-9 and TRBJ1-2; 8 positions agree with TRBD1. Germline V gene data show CDR1 as SEHNR and CDR2 as FQNEAQ (reference sequence). V shed 5 bases and J 4 bases; nucleotides not matched to a gene: 6. The CDR3 is made up of 14 amino acids.

V gene TRBV19 combines with J gene TRBJ1-5; no definite D call. CDR1 is LNHDA, CDR2 SQIVND, per germline (reference sequence). This CDR3 contains 15 residues. V lost 4 bases and J lost 1, with 11 bases in between. CDR3 in DNA: TGTGCCAGTAGTACTGAATCCCAGAGCAATCAGCCCCAGCATTTT. As protein: CASSTESQSNQPQHF.

The chain has TRBV6-6 and TRBJ2-1, with 15 positions matching TRBD2. The CDR3 length is 16 residues. Germline CDR1 is MNHNY and CDR2 is SVGAGI (reference sequence). The ends lost 4 bases at V and 7 bases at J; junction bases unmatched: 5. The CDR3 is CASSFTGTSGRNEQFF. The CDR3 DNA reads TGTGCCAGCAGTTTTACTGGGACTAGCGGGAGGAATGAGCAGTTCTTC.

J is TRBJ2-1 and V is TRBV5-1; TRBD2 aligns across 10 bases. The CDR3 extends over 15 amino acids. Germline CDR1 reads SGHRS; CDR2 reads YFSETQ. V lost 1 base to trimming and J lost 2 bases; unmatched junction nucleotides: 0. CDR3 sequence (DNA): TGCGCCAGCAGCTTGACTAGCGGGGCCTACAATGAGCAGTTCTTC. As protein: CASSLTSGAYNEQFF.

The chain is built from TRBV5-1 and TRBJ2-7, with 9 bases lining up with TRBD1. J gave up 7 bases and V 0 bases, and 5 bases lay outside the gene matches. The CDR3 is made up of 14 amino acids. Germline V gene lookup returns CDR1 SGHRS and CDR2 YFSETQ. Here the CDR3 DNA reads TGCGCCAGCAGCTTGGACAGGGGGCAGAAAGAGCAGTACTTC. It yields the protein CASSLDRGQKEQYF.

This sequence joins TRBV4-3 and TRBJ2-1, with 11 bases that match TRBD2. J gave up 5 bases and V 1 base, and 4 bases lay outside the gene matches. Germline V gene lookup returns CDR1 LGHNA and CDR2 YSLEER. The CDR3 has 16 residues. CDR3 residues: CASSQGGGLADNEQFF. The CDR3 DNA sequence: TGCGCCAGCAGCCAAGGGGGGGGACTAGCGGACAATGAGCAGTTCTTC.

The chain uses TRBV7-8 and TRBJ2-1; 7 positions agree with TRBD2. CDR1 is SGHVS, CDR2 FQNEAQ, per germline. This CDR3 has 15 amino acids. V lost 2 bases, J lost 3 bases, and 4 bases stayed unmatched. CDR3 sequence reads: CASSLRASGYNEQFF. The CDR3 nucleotides are TGTGCCAGCAGCTTACGTGCTAGCGGCTACAATGAGCAGTTCTTC.

This sequence joins TRBV19 and TRBJ2-1, with 12 bases identical to TRBD1. V gave up 3 bases and J gave up 8 bases; unmatched junction bases: 5. The length of the CDR3 is 15 residues. Germline CDR1 and CDR2: LNHDA and SQIVND (reference sequence). CDR3 loop: CASSIRGQGAYEQFF. The DNA for the CDR3 is TGTGCCAGTAGTATTAGGGGACAGGGGGCCTATGAGCAGTTCTTC. The variable domain in full, completed from reference TRBV19 and TRBJ2-1, reads DGGITQSPKYLFRKEGQNVTLSCEQNLNHDAMYWYRQDPGQGLRLIYYSQIVNDFQKGDIAEGYSVSREKKESFPLTVTSAQKNPTAFYLCASSIRGQGAYEQFFGPGTRLTVL.

This chain connects TRBV7-2 to TRBJ1-1, with 7 bases aligning to TRBD1. The length of the CDR3 is 14 residues. With 5 bases clipped from V and 7 bases from J, the junction kept 10 bases outside the gene matches. CDR1 is SGHTA and CDR2 is FQGNSA in the germline V gene. CDR3 nucleotide sequence: TGTGCCAGCAGCCTCCAGCTGGGACAGTATGAAGCTTTCTTT. It specifies CASSLQLGQYEAFF.

The chain couples TRBV5-1 to TRBJ2-1; 8 positions match TRBD2. The V and J ends lost 0 bases and 12 bases, in that order; junction bases with no gene match: 5. The CDR3 is 13 residues long. Germline lookup yields CDR1 SGHRS and CDR2 YFSETQ. In DNA form, the CDR3 reads TGCGCCAGCAGCTTGGCTACTAGCGGCGGGCAGTTCTTC. It encodes CASSLATSGGQFF.

This rearrangement joins TRBV11-2 to TRBJ2-3, with D hard to call. V was trimmed by 2 bases and J by 3 bases, leaving 6 bases between them. The germline V gene has CDR1 SGHAT and CDR2 FQNNGV. The CDR3 has 13 amino acids. The CDR3 DNA sequence: TGTGCCAGCAGCTTATCGGTAACAGATACGCAGTATTTT. Its protein is CASSLSVTDTQYF.

This chain's CDR3 is CASSEAGQDWDYGYTF. The CDR3 nucleotides are TGTGCCAGCAGTGAAGCGGGACAGGATTGGGACTATGGCTACACCTTC. J is TRBJ1-2 and V is TRBV6-1; 8 bases are a match to TRBD1. The germline gives CDR1 MNHNS, CDR2 SASEGT. The CDR3 has 16 residues. Trimming removed 0 bases from V and 3 bases from J; junction bases left unmatched: 6.

The sample holds one count of this clone. Its ends do not fully match the called genes, so a read error is possible. The chain carries TRBV7-9 and TRBJ1-1; no clear D gene. The CDR3 runs to 10 residues. The germline V gene has CDR1 SEHNR and CDR2 FQNEAQ (reference sequence). The CDR3 DNA reads TGTTCCAGCAGCTTACGCGGAGCTTTCTTT. As protein: CSSSLRGAFF.

This clone was seen only a few times. This chain uses TRBV5-5 with TRBJ1-1, with 7 bases that match TRBD1. Looked up from germline, CDR1 is SGHKS and CDR2 is YYEKEE (reference sequence). This CDR3 contains 15 residues. Germline trimming cut 4 bases from V and 1 base from J; bases unmatched to any gene: 7. CDR3 sequence: CASSHGTAKNTEAFF. CDR3 nucleotides: TGTGCCAGCAGCCACGGGACAGCAAAGAACACTGAAGCTTTCTTT.